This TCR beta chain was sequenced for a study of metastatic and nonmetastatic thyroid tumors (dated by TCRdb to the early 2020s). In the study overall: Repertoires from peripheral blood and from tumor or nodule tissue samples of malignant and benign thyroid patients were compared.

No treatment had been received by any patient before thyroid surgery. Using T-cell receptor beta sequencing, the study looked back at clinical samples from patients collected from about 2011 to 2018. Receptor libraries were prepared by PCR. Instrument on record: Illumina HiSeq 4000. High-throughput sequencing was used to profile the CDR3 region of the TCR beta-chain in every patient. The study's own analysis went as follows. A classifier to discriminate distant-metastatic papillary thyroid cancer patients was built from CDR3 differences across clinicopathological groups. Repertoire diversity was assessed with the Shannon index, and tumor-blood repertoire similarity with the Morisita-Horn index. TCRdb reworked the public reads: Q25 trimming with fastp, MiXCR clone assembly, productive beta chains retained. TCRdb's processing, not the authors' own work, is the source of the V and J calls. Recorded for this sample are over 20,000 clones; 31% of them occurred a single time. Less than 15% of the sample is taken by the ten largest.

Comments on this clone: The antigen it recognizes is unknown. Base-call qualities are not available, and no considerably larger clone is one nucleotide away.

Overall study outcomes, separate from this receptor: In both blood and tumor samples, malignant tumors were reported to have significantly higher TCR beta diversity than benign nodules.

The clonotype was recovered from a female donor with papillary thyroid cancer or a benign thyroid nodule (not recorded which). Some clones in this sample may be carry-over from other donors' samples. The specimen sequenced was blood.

This receptor carries the CDR3 CAEGRGAGYEQYF. The nucleotide sequence is TGTGCCGAGGGGCGGGGGGCCGGATACGAGCAGTACTTC. The V and J segments used are TRBV11-2 and TRBJ2-7; 8 of the junction bases match TRBD2. Trimming removed 11 bases from V and 4 bases from J; the gene matches leave 10 bases unexplained. The germline V gene encodes CDR1 SGHAT and CDR2 FQNNGV. Taken from cysteine to phenylalanine, the CDR3 has 13 residues. CDR3 DNA is the only sequence kept; it has 39 bases, read in frame from the first base.